This TCR beta chain is drawn from a study of shared clonotypes between healthy human individuals. As concerns this clone: Its antigen is undetermined.

V shed 7 bases and J shed 5 bases, with 12 bases lying between them. Germline V lookup: CDR1 MNHNS, CDR2 SASEGT. This CDR3 has 13 residues. TCRdb's table, derived via immunoSEQ multiplex PCR, lists solely in-frame clones and lacks some. This table holds hundreds of thousands of clones, approximately 97% found once. Overall study findings and caveats: The naive CD4 repertoires of a few donors were compared, and approximately 5% of clonotypes were shared.

This sequence originates from a woman between 25 and 40 years old in good health. The rearrangement joins TRBV6-1 to TRBJ1-5, with D hard to call. The sample consisted of naive CD4+ T cells sorted from blood. Subset here: CD45RA+ positively selected. The DNA of the CDR3 is TGTGCCAGCACTCTACTGAGGGATCAGCCCCAGCATTTT. Translated, it gives CASTLLRDQPQHF.